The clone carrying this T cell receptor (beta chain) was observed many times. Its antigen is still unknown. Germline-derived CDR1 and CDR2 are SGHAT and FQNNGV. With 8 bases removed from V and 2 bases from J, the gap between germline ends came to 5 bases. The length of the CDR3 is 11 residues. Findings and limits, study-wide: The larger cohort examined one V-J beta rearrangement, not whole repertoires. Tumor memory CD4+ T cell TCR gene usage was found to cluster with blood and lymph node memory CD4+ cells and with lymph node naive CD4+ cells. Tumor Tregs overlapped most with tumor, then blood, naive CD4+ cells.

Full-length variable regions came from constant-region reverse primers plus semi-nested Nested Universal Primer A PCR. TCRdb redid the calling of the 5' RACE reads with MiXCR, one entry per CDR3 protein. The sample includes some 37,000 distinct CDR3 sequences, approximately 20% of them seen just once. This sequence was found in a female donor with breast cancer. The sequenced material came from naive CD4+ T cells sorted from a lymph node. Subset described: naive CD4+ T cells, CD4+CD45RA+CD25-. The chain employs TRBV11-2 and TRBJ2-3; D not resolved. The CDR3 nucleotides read TGTGCCAGCGGTAACACAGATACGCAGTATTTT. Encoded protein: CASGNTDTQYF.